A selection of T cell receptor beta chains follows, all from one sample in a study of blood T cell repertoires in COVID-19. Using immunoSEQ multiplex PCR, the repertoire was profiled, and TCRdb retains in-frame clones only, with some absent. The repertoire consists of around 220,000 clones, with about 90% occurring once and the leading ten covering roughly 2%. Source material: peripheral blood. All receptors derive from a man aged 40-49 years with active or convalescent COVID-19. Each CDR3 is given with its conserved first and last residue. D genes are given only for firm matches. The size field is filled for only some rows; it gives once, few, many or a size class.

CDR3	DNA	V	D	size	J
CASSVGTVYPNVLTF	TGTGCCAGCAGCGTAGGGACAGTATATCCCAACGTCCTGACTTTC	TRBV9	-	-	TRBJ2-6
CASSVAGGGAQTQYF	TGTGCCAGCAGCGTAGCGGGAGGGGGCGCTCAGACCCAGTACTTC	TRBV9	-	once	TRBJ2-5
CASSHTSSAYNEQFF	TGTGCCAGCAGCCATACTAGCAGCGCCTACAATGAGCAGTTCTTC	TRBV13	-	-	TRBJ2-1
CASSELISGYTDTQYF	TGTGCCAGCAGTGAATTGATTAGCGGATACACAGATACGCAGTATTTT	TRBV2	-	once	TRBJ2-3
CATSDFMGTSPSNTGELFF	TGTGCCACCAGTGATTTTATGGGGACAAGCCCCTCGAACACCGGGGAGCTGTTTTTT	TRBV24-1	-	-	TRBJ2-2
CASSLAFGTVRAEAFF	TGTGCCAGCAGCTTGGCTTTCGGGACTGTTCGCGCTGAAGCTTTCTTT	TRBV5-4	-	-	TRBJ1-1
CASSARQGLRNTEAFF	TGTGCCAGCAGCGCGCGACAGGGGCTTCGGAACACTGAAGCTTTCTTT	TRBV9	TRBD1	-	TRBJ1-1
CASSLQANTGELFF	TGTGCCAGCAGTCTCCAGGCGAACACCGGGGAGCTGTTTTTT	TRBV6-2/TRBV6-3	-	-	TRBJ2-2
CASSEYAGQGESYEQYF	TGTGCCAGCAGTGAATATGCCGGACAGGGCGAATCCTACGAGCAGTACTTC	TRBV25-1	TRBD1	-	TRBJ2-7
CAWSVKGAGEKLFF	TGTGCCTGGAGTGTAAAGGGGGCTGGAGAAAAACTGTTTTTT	TRBV30	TRBD1	-	TRBJ1-4
CASSARGDYSYNSPLHF	TGTGCCAGCAGCGCCCGGGGGGACTACTCCTATAATTCACCCCTCCACTTT	TRBV9	-	once	TRBJ1-6
CASNLGGGRSTDTQYF	TGTGCCAGCAACCTCGGGGGGGGACGGAGCACAGATACGCAGTATTTT	TRBV5-6	TRBD2	-	TRBJ2-3
CASSVAGDRSSYEQYF	TGTGCCAGCAGCGTAGCCGGGGACAGATCCTCCTACGAGCAGTACTTC	TRBV9	TRBD1	-	TRBJ2-7
CASSLGTGVNYGYTF	TGCGCCAGCAGCCTGGGGACAGGGGTGAACTATGGCTACACCTTC	TRBV4-1	TRBD1	-	TRBJ1-2
CASSSARLAGGGETQYF	TGTGCCAGCAGTTCAGCTCGACTAGCGGGGGGAGGAGAGACCCAGTACTTC	TRBV28	TRBD2	once	TRBJ2-5
CASSAGTPEINEQFF	TGTGCCAGCAGCGCCGGGACACCTGAGATCAATGAGCAGTTCTTC	TRBV11-2	-	-	TRBJ2-1
CASSYSGRGETQYF	TGTGCCAGCAGTTACTCGGGCAGGGGAGAGACCCAGTACTTC	TRBV6-5	-	-	TRBJ2-5
CASSDLDSSAEPDQPQHF	TGTGCCAGCAGTGACCTGGACAGTTCCGCCGAACCCGACCAGCCCCAGCATTTT	TRBV2	-	-	TRBJ1-5
CASSPDSYEQYF	TGTGCCAGCTCACCGGACAGTTACGAGCAGTACTTC	TRBV18	-	-	TRBJ2-7
CASSPLEGAGEQYF	TGTGCCAGCAGTCCCCTGGAGGGGGCCGGTGAGCAGTACTTC	TRBV28	-	few	TRBJ2-7
CASSHTAWGGTRGMYGYTF	TGTGCCAGCAGCCATACGGCTTGGGGCGGGACCCGAGGAATGTATGGCTACACCTTC	TRBV3-1/TRBV3-2	-	-	TRBJ1-2
CASSHIPGLQEQFF	TGTGCCAGCAGCCACATACCGGGACTACAGGAGCAGTTCTTC	TRBV28	TRBD2	-	TRBJ2-1
CASSWGQVTSYEQYF	TGCGCCAGCAGCTGGGGACAGGTCACCTCCTACGAGCAGTACTTC	TRBV5-1	TRBD1	few	TRBJ2-7
CASSFRASGSEQYF	TGTGCCAGCAGTTTTAGAGCTAGCGGGAGCGAGCAGTACTTC	TRBV28	TRBD2	-	TRBJ2-7
CASGDRLKGDYGYTF	TGTGCCTCCGGGGATCGACTCAAAGGAGACTATGGCTACACCTTC	TRBV10-3	-	-	TRBJ1-2
CASSARQETQYF	TGTGCCAGCAGTGCCAGACAAGAGACCCAGTACTTC	TRBV2	-	-	TRBJ2-5
CASSQGDPSGNTIYF	TGTGCCAGCAGCCAAGGAGACCCCTCTGGAAACACCATATATTTT	TRBV5-4	-	once	TRBJ1-3
CASSLTQNNEKLFF	TGTGCCAGCAGTTTAACCCAGAATAATGAAAAACTGTTTTTT	TRBV6-6	-	-	TRBJ1-4
CASSFGDLYGYTF	TGTGCCAGCAGTTTCGGGGATCTCTATGGCTACACCTTC	TRBV27	-	-	TRBJ1-2
CATSLGQGWETQYF	TGTGCCACCAGCCTCGGACAGGGGTGGGAGACCCAGTACTTC	TRBV15	TRBD1	-	TRBJ2-5
CASSSGTGNYGYTF	TGTGCCAGCAGCTCCGGGACAGGGAACTATGGCTACACCTTC	TRBV7-2	TRBD1	-	TRBJ1-2
CSVDPDRGVYGYTF	TGCAGCGTTGACCCGGACAGGGGGGTCTATGGCTACACCTTC	TRBV29-1	TRBD1	few	TRBJ1-2
CASTTGGVPLHF	TGTGCCAGCACCACGGGGGGGGTACCCCTCCACTTT	TRBV27	-	-	TRBJ1-6
CASSMGALATEAFF	TGTGCCAGTAGTATGGGAGCTCTTGCCACTGAAGCTTTCTTT	TRBV19	-	-	TRBJ1-1
CASSIGRGRSNSNQPQHF	TGTGCCAGTAGTATAGGCAGGGGGCGGAGTAATAGCAATCAGCCCCAGCATTTT	TRBV19	TRBD1	-	TRBJ1-5
CASRANRRNTEAFF	TGTGCCAGCCGGGCAAACAGGAGGAACACTGAAGCTTTCTTT	TRBV6-1	-	-	TRBJ1-1
CAWSGTGWDQPQHF	TGTGCCTGGAGTGGTACAGGGTGGGATCAGCCCCAGCATTTT	TRBV30	-	-	TRBJ1-5
CASSRDSRAAEAFF	TGCGCCAGCAGCCGGGACTCGAGAGCCGCTGAAGCTTTCTTT	TRBV10-1	-	-	TRBJ1-1
CASTRGINQPQHF	TGTGCCAGCACCCGAGGTATCAATCAGCCCCAGCATTTT	TRBV2	-	-	TRBJ1-5
CASSFEAWSSPLHF	TGTGCCAGCAGTTTTGAGGCGTGGAGCTCACCCCTCCACTTT	TRBV27	-	-	TRBJ1-6
CASLGASGGFYEQYF	TGTGCCAGCTTGGGAGCTAGCGGAGGATTTTACGAGCAGTACTTC	TRBV7-9	TRBD2	-	TRBJ2-7
CASTLGQGDRGYTF	TGTGCCAGCACCTTGGGACAGGGGGATAGAGGCTACACCTTC	TRBV6-5	TRBD1	-	TRBJ1-2
CASSLGDPYNEQFF	TGTGCCAGCAGCTTAGGAGACCCCTACAATGAGCAGTTCTTC	TRBV5-6	-	-	TRBJ2-1
CASSGWASSGNTIYF	TGTGCCAGCAGTGGTTGGGCATCCTCTGGAAACACCATATATTTT	TRBV28	-	-	TRBJ1-3
CASSPLGAGVTDTQYF	TGTGCCAGCAGTCCCTTGGGGGCGGGGGTGACAGATACGCAGTATTTT	TRBV3-1/TRBV3-2	-	-	TRBJ2-3
CASSPYTGIYGYTF	TGTGCCAGCAGCCCATATACAGGGATCTATGGCTACACCTTC	TRBV9	-	-	TRBJ1-2
CATSDLDRSSYNEQFF	TGTGCCACCAGTGATTTAGACAGGAGCTCCTACAATGAGCAGTTCTTC	TRBV24-1	-	-	TRBJ2-1
CASSPDSSFEKLFF	TGTGCCAGCAGCCCCGACAGTTCATTTGAAAAACTGTTTTTT	TRBV6-5	-	-	TRBJ1-4
CASSQDRGAGGQETQYF	TGTGCCAGCAGCCAAGATCGGGGGGCGGGAGGGCAAGAGACCCAGTACTTC	TRBV3-1/TRBV3-2	TRBD2	-	TRBJ2-5
CAISDQRLEDTGELFF	TGTGCCATCAGTGATCAGAGACTAGAGGACACCGGGGAGCTGTTTTTT	TRBV10-3	-	-	TRBJ2-2
CASSLVGGATNEKLFF	TGCGCCAGCAGCTTGGTGGGGGGAGCGACTAATGAAAAACTGTTTTTT	TRBV5-1	-	-	TRBJ1-4
CASSQDTSSGWSYEQYF	TGCGCCAGCAGCCAAGATACGTCTAGCGGGTGGTCCTACGAGCAGTACTTC	TRBV4-1	TRBD2	-	TRBJ2-7